Given below is one TCR beta chain in context. Its specificity is unknown. Sample time point: persistent/refractory GD, antithyroid drugs over 5 years with positive TRAb. With RNA extracted from PBMCs as input, the TCR library was made. This entry comes from a study of regulatory T cells in long-lasting Graves disease. Background on the study: In persistent Graves' disease, antithyroid drugs had been taken for over 5 years and TSH receptor antibodies stayed positive.

Whole-study findings and limits: Repertoires from persistent disease leaned toward TRBV28, TRBJ1-2 and TRBJ2-5. The analysis examined peripheral blood only and excluded thyroid tissue. Lower TCR diversity characterized persistent Graves' patients relative to newly diagnosed patients.

With iRepertoire HTBI primers and Arm-PCR of CDR3 regions, TCR beta libraries were built. TCRdb independently ran MiXCR on the multiplex PCR reads; one entry per CDR3 protein. The repertoire holds roughly 500,000 distinct CDR3 sequences, with roughly 20% as singletons. Germline loops: CDR1 MNHEY, CDR2 SVGEGT. The CDR3 extends over 14 amino acids. The V and J ends lost 7 bases and 3 bases respectively, with 16 bases between them. This specimen consisted of peripheral blood mononuclear cells (PBMCs), obtained when the disease was refractory, from a patient treated with antithyroid drugs. The clonotype originates from a female donor with Graves disease. The genes are TRBV6-2 or TRBV6-3 and TRBJ2-7; D unclear. CDR3 sequence reads: CASNSKGSGYEQYF. In DNA, the CDR3 is TGTGCCAGCAATTCTAAAGGCTCCGGCTACGAGCAGTACTTC.